The 22 T cell receptor beta chains given below trace back to one sample, sequenced in a study of memory CD4+ T cells and cytomegalovirus serostatus. Single viable CD3+CD4+CD8-CD45RO+ cells were sorted as the memory CD4+ T cells. Sequencing used immunoSEQ multiplex PCR; TCRdb keeps in-frame clones, though not all of them. The data contain 40,000 to 55,000 clones, just under 80% of them seen just once; the ten biggest clones take up roughly 0.71%. Sequencing input: memory CD4+ T cells from blood. These receptors came from an adult in good health and CMV-seronegative.

The chain is built from TRBV19 and TRBJ2-5; TRBD1 agrees at 9 bases. The CDR3 has 15 residues. Trimming at V came to 4 bases and at J to 5 bases, leaving 8 bases not matched to a gene. Germline lookup yields CDR1 LNHDA and CDR2 SQIVND (reference sequence). Written as DNA, the CDR3 is TGTGCCAGTAGTACAACCGGGACAGGGAGTGAGACCCAGTACTTC. Translated: CASSTTGTGSETQYF.

The chain carries TRBV10-1 and TRBJ2-5; D is unresolved. This CDR3 region has 12 residues. Trimming removed 7 bases at V and 5 bases at J, with 11 bases between. Germline CDR1 and CDR2: WNHNN and SYGVQD (reference sequence). CDR3 coding DNA: TGCGCCAGCACCAACGGGCCGGAGACCCAGTACTTC. This translates into CASTNGPETQYF.

This chain connects TRBV30 to TRBJ1-1; unclear D gene. This CDR3 contains 11 residues. Trimming removed 3 bases from V and 8 bases from J, with 10 bases in between. The germline gives CDR1 GTSNPN, CDR2 SVGIG (reference sequence). The CDR3 here is CAWRFMGEAFF. DNA for the CDR3: TGTGCCTGGAGGTTTATGGGGGAAGCTTTCTTT.

There are a few counts of this clone. The genes are TRBV20-1 and TRBJ2-5; no firm D call. The V gene lost 5 bases and the J gene lost 3 bases, with 4 bases spanning the gap. CDR3 length: 10 residues. Germline assignment: CDR1 DFQATT and CDR2 SNEGSKA (reference sequence). The CDR3 loop is CSALKETQYF. Written as DNA, the CDR3 is TGCAGTGCTCTAAAAGAGACCCAGTACTTC.

The chain joins TRBV11-2 to TRBJ2-1; 13 nucleotides match TRBD2. The CDR3 covers 16 residues. Trimming at V came to 5 bases and at J to 3 bases, leaving 4 bases not matched to a gene. CDR1 and CDR2 from the germline V gene are SGHAT and FQNNGV. The CDR3 DNA reads as TGTGCCAGCAGCAGGGGGACTAGCGGGGTCTACAATGAGCAGTTCTTC. Translation: CASSRGTSGVYNEQFF.

The chain joins TRBV6-6 to TRBJ1-5; 7 positions agree with TRBD1. V shed 5 bases and J 4 bases; nucleotides not matched to a gene: 8. CDR1 MNHNY and CDR2 SVGAGI come from the germline V gene (reference sequence). The CDR3 is made up of 15 amino acids. In DNA form, the CDR3 reads TGTGCCAGCAGTGAGGGCAGGGGGGGTAATCAGCCCCAGCATTTT. Residues: CASSEGRGGNQPQHF.

Comments on this clone: The same CDR3 can be traced to other DNA sequences in this sample. V and J are TRBV28 and TRBJ1-1; possibly TRBD1 for D (6 bases). V lost 3 bases to trimming and J lost 0 bases, with 11 bases between them. Germline V gene lookup returns CDR1 MDHEN and CDR2 SYDVKM. The CDR3 is 15 amino acids. The CDR3 protein is CASSLGGLLNTEAFF. The CDR3 DNA reads TGTGCCAGCAGTTTGGGGGGGCTCCTGAACACTGAAGCTTTCTTT.

The rearrangement links TRBV10-3 to TRBJ1-5; the D gene is possibly TRBD1 (6 bases). Germline loops: CDR1 ENHRY, CDR2 SYGVKD. The CDR3 totals 15 residues. Trimming removed 7 bases from V and 0 bases from J, with 13 bases in between. CDR3 DNA sequence: TGTGCCATCAAACCACAGGGTGATAGCAATCAGCCCCAGCATTTT. This encodes CAIKPQGDSNQPQHF.

J is TRBJ2-7 and V is TRBV27, with 8 nucleotides matching TRBD1. Germline lookup yields CDR1 MNHEY and CDR2 SMNVEV (reference sequence). Trimming removed 7 bases from V and 4 bases from J; junction bases left unmatched: 6. The CDR3 is 13 amino acids. CDR3 sequence (DNA): TGTGCCAGCAAACGGACAGGGTTGTACGAGCAGTACTTC. It translates to CASKRTGLYEQYF.

The chain couples TRBV27 to TRBJ1-6; weak D call: TRBD1 (6 bases). The CDR3 length is 14 residues. Trimming left V 7 bases short and J 7 bases short, with 14 bases between. Per germline, CDR1 MNHEY and CDR2 SMNVEV (reference sequence). The DNA for the CDR3 is TGTGCCAGCAACTACAGGGTGGGAAATTCACCCCTCCACTTT. Translation: CASNYRVGNSPLHF.

The chain has TRBV4-1 and TRBJ2-1; 8 bases match TRBD2. The CDR3 has 16 residues. The trim removed 0 bases at V and 7 bases at J, leaving 8 bases unmatched. CDR1 and CDR2 from the germline V gene are MGHRA and YSYEKL. The CDR3 DNA sequence: TGCGCCAGCAGCCAAGACGACACCGGGACTAGGAATGAGCAGTTCTTC. Protein product: CASSQDDTGTRNEQFF.

CDR3 DNA sequence: TGTGCCAGCAGCCAACTTCCCGGGACAGGGAGTTTAGCTAATGAAAAACTGTTTTTT. Its translation is CASSQLPGTGSLANEKLFF. The chain carries TRBV14 and TRBJ1-4; TRBD1 matches 9 bases. CDR1 and CDR2 (germline): SGHDN, FVKESK. This CDR3 is built from 19 residues. V lost 2 bases to trimming and J lost 3 bases; unmatched junction nucleotides: 13.

The chain employs TRBV30 and TRBJ2-3; TRBD1 matches 8 bases. V dropped 3 bases and J dropped 7; count of bases not matched to a gene: 12. The CDR3 consists of 15 residues. In germline, CDR1 is GTSNPN, CDR2 SVGIG (reference sequence). CDR3 sequence: CAWRYRDRSFNTQYF. CDR3 DNA: TGTGCCTGGAGATACCGGGACAGGAGCTTCAATACGCAGTATTTT.

J is TRBJ2-1 and V is TRBV7-2; unclear D gene. Trimming cost V 5 bases and J 5 bases, with 7 bases left between them. CDR1 and CDR2 from the germline V gene are SGHTA and FQGNSA. This CDR3 comprises 12 residues. Here the CDR3 reads CASSLTHNEQFF. In DNA, the CDR3 is TGTGCCAGCAGCCTAACCCACAATGAGCAGTTCTTC.

This clone was seen a few times. The V call is TRBV6-1, the J call TRBJ2-4; a weak D match, TRBD1 (6 bases). Germline CDR1 is MNHNS and CDR2 is SASEGT. This CDR3 is 11 amino acids long. The CDR3 sequence: CARDMGNIQYF. DNA for the CDR3: TGTGCACGGGACATGGGAAACATTCAGTACTTC.

This CDR3 is CASSPTGGWRETQYF. Written as DNA, the CDR3 is TGCGCCAGCAGTCCTACAGGGGGGTGGAGAGAGACCCAGTACTTC. V and J are TRBV10-2 and TRBJ2-5, with 8 bases that match TRBD1. The length of the CDR3 is 15 residues. Trimming at V came to 5 bases and at J to 4 bases, leaving 9 bases not matched to a gene. Germline CDR1 WSHSY, CDR2 SAAADI.

V and J are TRBV7-6 and TRBJ1-5; D ambiguous. The CDR3 consists of 14 residues. The germline V gene encodes CDR1 SGHVS and CDR2 FNYEAQ. The ends were cut back, 0 bases at V and 0 bases at J, with 3 bases in the middle. CDR3 region: CASSLAGSNQPQHF. CDR3 nucleotide sequence: TGTGCCAGCAGCTTAGCAGGTAGCAATCAGCCCCAGCATTTT.

This clone was found once. The chain uses TRBV18 and TRBJ2-7, with a tentative D call TRBD1 (6 bases). This CDR3 contains 13 residues. Germline V gene data show CDR1 as KGHSH and CDR2 as LQKENI. V lost 4 bases and J lost 0, with 7 bases in between. The CDR3 DNA reads TGTGCCAGCTCACGGACAGTCTCCTACGAGCAGTACTTC. Protein: CASSRTVSYEQYF.

The chain has TRBV27 and TRBJ2-7; D possibly corresponds to TRBD2 (6 bases). The CDR3 runs 15 residues. Deletions cut 2 bases from V and 1 base from J, with 12 bases between. Germline V gene data show CDR1 as MNHEY and CDR2 as SMNVEV (reference sequence). CDR3 in amino acids: CASSLKSGGSYEQYF. For the CDR3, the DNA is TGTGCCAGCAGTTTAAAGTCTGGGGGGTCCTACGAGCAGTACTTC.

There are a few counts of this clone. This chain uses TRBV5-1 with TRBJ2-5; 7 positions match TRBD1. The CDR3 sequence is 14 residues long. The germline V gene has CDR1 SGHRS and CDR2 YFSETQ. The trim removed 0 bases at V and 5 bases at J, leaving 4 bases unmatched. CDR3 residues: CASSLATRGETQYF. The CDR3 nucleotides read TGCGCCAGCAGCTTGGCCACCAGGGGGGAGACCCAGTACTTC.

The chain combines TRBV27 with TRBJ2-3, with 7 positions matching TRBD1. The germline CDR1 and CDR2 sequences are MNHEY and SMNVEV (reference sequence). CDR3 size: 17 residues. Trimming at V came to 5 bases and at J to 1 base, leaving 12 bases not matched to a gene. The CDR3 loop is CASSTKRQGGGTDTQYF. DNA for the CDR3: TGTGCCAGCAGTACCAAGAGACAGGGTGGGGGCACAGATACGCAGTATTTT.

This clone appeared a few times. The chain links TRBV28 to TRBJ1-1; TRBD1 is a possible D gene (6 bases). CDR3 size: 15 residues. From germline, CDR1 is MDHEN and CDR2 SYDVKM. V was pared by 2 bases and J by 3 bases, with 13 bases between. The chain's CDR3 is CASSLGGAWDTEAFF. CDR3 DNA: TGTGCCAGCAGTTTAGGGGGCGCTTGGGACACTGAAGCTTTCTTT.